The 8 T cell receptor beta chains below were found in one sample sequenced in a study of T cells in Graves' hyperthyroidism and ophthalmopathy. What was amplified from RNA transcripts were TCR beta CDR3 regions. An initial round of RT-PCR targeting the TCR CDR3 relied on the HTBI primer set. TCRdb reprocessed the multiplex PCR reads via MiXCR and lists one record per CDR3 protein. The sample includes some 460,000 distinct CDR3 sequences, around 16% of them seen just once. Input material: blood. The source is a woman under 30 with Graves' hyperthyroidism.

Many counts were recorded for this clonotype. This chain joins TRBV7-8 and TRBJ1-1; D is unresolved. V lost 3 bases, J lost 3 bases, and 11 bases lay in between. The CDR3 sequence is 14 residues long. Per germline, CDR1 SGHVS and CDR2 FQNEAQ. CDR3 amino acids: CASSFNGGDTEAFF. CDR3 DNA: TGTGCCAGCAGCTTTAACGGCGGGGACACTGAAGCTTTCTTT.

This clonotype was observed at least ten times. The chain links TRBV2 to TRBJ2-1; tentative D call: TRBD2 (6 bases). Germline CDR1 SNHLY, CDR2 FYNNEI. The CDR3 has 14 residues. V dropped 6 bases and J dropped 4 bases, with 13 bases sitting between them. The CDR3 is CASRGSGLYNEQFF. CDR3 nucleotide sequence: TGTGCCAGCAGGGGAAGCGGGTTGTACAATGAGCAGTTCTTC.

This clonotype was recorded many times. The chain employs TRBV7-2 and TRBJ1-5; D is undetermined. Trimming stripped 8 bases from V and 6 bases from J, with 11 bases between. The CDR3 length is 12 residues. Germline V gene data show CDR1 as SGHTA and CDR2 as FQGNSA. The CDR3 DNA sequence: TGTGCCAGCGGAGCCAATCGTCAGCCCCAGCATTTT. This sequence encodes CASGANRQPQHF.

The chain links TRBV7-2 to TRBJ1-2; possibly TRBD1 for D (6 bases). CDR3 length: 15 residues. Trimming shortened V by 3 bases and J by 8 bases, and 19 bases separated the two germline ends. CDR1 SGHTA and CDR2 FQGNSA come from the germline V gene. The CDR3 spells CASSFQADRRGGYTF. CDR3 sequence (DNA): TGTGCCAGCAGCTTTCAGGCGGACAGAAGGGGGGGCTACACCTTC.

The chain uses TRBV28 and TRBJ2-3; 7 bases fit TRBD2. CDR1 and CDR2 from the germline V gene are MDHEN and SYDVKM. After removal of 2 bases from V and 2 bases from J, the junction contained 1 base not matched to a gene. The CDR3 spans 14 residues. The CDR3, as DNA: TGTGCCAGCAGTTTAAGCGGGAACACAGATACGCAGTATTTT. This translates into CASSLSGNTDTQYF.

In regard to this clonotype: A read error may be the cause here, since a much bigger clone is one base away. The chain is built from TRBV7-2 and TRBJ2-7, with a possible D match to TRBD2 (7 bases). The CDR3 extends over 16 amino acids. CDR1 and CDR2 from the germline V gene are SGHTA and FQGNSA. The CDR3 region is CAGSLTLQGGGYEQYF. CDR3 coding DNA: TGTGCCGGCAGTTTAACCCTACAGGGAGGGGGCTACGAGCAGTACTTC.

This clonotype was picked up many times. This chain connects TRBV7-9 to TRBJ2-5; 11 bases align to TRBD2. The CDR3 covers 19 residues. CDR1 and CDR2 from the germline V gene are SEHNR and FQNEAQ (reference sequence). V lost 3 bases, J lost 5 bases, and 17 bases stayed unmatched. The CDR3, as DNA: TGTGCCAGCAGCTTTATTAGCGCGGCTAGCGGGAGGAGGTGGGAGACCCAGTACTTC. The encoded protein is CASSFISAASGRRWETQYF.

This clonotype was picked up many times. V gene TRBV2 combines with J gene TRBJ2-7; 7 positions match TRBD1. The V segment lost 6 bases and the J segment 7 bases; nucleotides outside the gene matches: 9. The CDR3 covers 13 residues. The germline gives CDR1 SNHLY, CDR2 FYNNEI. The CDR3 region is CASSAPTGDEQYF. In nucleotides, the CDR3 is TGTGCCAGCAGCGCCCCTACAGGGGATGAGCAGTACTTC.